The next 7 T cell receptor beta chains were all read from a single sample in a study of CD8 T cells in Susac syndrome. An input of roughly 0.45 to 1 ug of RNA was subjected to reverse transcription using random hexamers. TCRdb ran MiXCR on the immunoSEQ multiplex PCR reads and lists one entry per CDR3 protein. Of roughly 150,000 distinct CDR3 sequences listed, approximately 96% were seen once; the top ten hold 0.065% to 0.1%. Sequencing was performed on CD4+ T cells from PBMCs. The receptors here all came from a human donor with Susac syndrome.

This chain joins TRBV27 and TRBJ1-2, with 8 bases identical to TRBD1. This CDR3 contains 16 residues. V lost 6 bases to trimming and J lost 0 bases; unmatched junction nucleotides: 9. The V gene's germline CDR1 is MNHEY and CDR2 SMNVEV (reference sequence). This CDR3 is CASRSDRTGPNYGYTF. The CDR3 region has the DNA TGTGCCAGCAGATCGGACCGGACAGGGCCTAACTATGGCTACACCTTC.

The DNA of the CDR3 is TGCAGTGCTCTCGACGGGCTACAGGTCACAGATACGCAGTATTTT. Translation gives CSALDGLQVTDTQYF. The V call is TRBV20-1, the J call TRBJ2-3; possible D gene TRBD1, 5 bases. Germline CDR1 and CDR2: DFQATT and SNEGSKA (reference sequence). V dropped 5 bases and J dropped 2 bases, with 17 bases sitting between them. The CDR3 extends over 15 amino acids.

The rearrangement links TRBV10-3 to TRBJ2-5; perhaps D is TRBD1 or TRBD2 (5 bases each). CDR3 length: 13 residues. In germline, CDR1 is ENHRY, CDR2 SYGVKD. V gave up 4 bases and J gave up 4 bases, with 10 bases separating them. CDR3 DNA sequence: TGTGCCATCAGTGGGGACGGACTAGAGACCCAGTACTTC. It is translated as CAISGDGLETQYF.

The V call is TRBV29-1, the J call TRBJ1-2, with a tentative D call TRBD1 (6 bases). Germline V CDR1 and CDR2: SQVTM, ANQGSEA. V was shortened by 5 bases and J by 8 bases, with 18 bases between the two germline ends. The CDR3 runs to 13 residues. The CDR3 DNA sequence: TGCAGCGTTCACCGGGACACTGGCTGGGGCTACACCTTC. Encoded protein: CSVHRDTGWGYTF.

The genes are TRBV4-2 and TRBJ2-1; the match to TRBD2 covers 7 bases. In germline, CDR1 is LGHNA, CDR2 YNFKEQ. This CDR3 contains 18 residues. J gave up 7 bases and V 5 bases, and 20 bases lay outside the gene matches. In DNA form, the CDR3 reads TGTGCCAGCAGCTCCACCCCTCGGAGCGGGGCTCATCGGAATGAGCAGTTCTTC. Protein product: CASSSTPRSGAHRNEQFF.

The gene calls are TRBV29-1 and TRBJ2-5; 12 bases are shared with TRBD1. The V and J ends lost 7 bases and 2 bases, in that order; junction bases with no gene match: 5. Germline CDR1 SQVTM, CDR2 ANQGSEA. This CDR3 region has 14 residues. CDR3 in amino acids: CSARDRGRQETQYF. CDR3 in DNA: TGCAGCGCCCGGGACAGGGGGCGTCAAGAGACCCAGTACTTC.

The chain carries TRBV7-2 and TRBJ2-1; the D gene is possibly TRBD1 (6 bases). With 5 bases removed from V and 7 bases from J, the gap between germline ends came to 18 bases. CDR3 length: 15 amino acids. Germline assignment: CDR1 SGHTA and CDR2 FQGNSA. In DNA, the CDR3 is TGTGCCAGCAGCGTAAGGCTAGCAGGGGCAAATGAGCAGTTCTTC. This gives the protein CASSVRLAGANEQFF.